This TCR beta chain was identified during a study of blood T cells in healthy people across ages. This clonotype has more than one count but fewer than ten. No antigen is known for it. Trimming took 2 bases from V and 9 from J; bases not matched to a gene: 5. In germline, CDR1 is DFQATT, CDR2 SNEGSKA (reference sequence). The CDR3 consists of 14 residues. Primers used in a second PCR of roughly 7 to 12 cycles were a sample-barcoded 5' primer and a J-beta primer mix. TCRdb itself ran the 5' RACE reads through MiXCR, one entry per CDR3 protein. The table shows roughly 800,000 distinct CDR3 sequences, with roughly 64% occurring only once. General study points: A strong correlation between TCR beta diversity and naive T cell percentage was seen. It was held that diversity estimates obtained from one million T cells represented underestimates. Versus aged donors, long-lived donors had higher diversity and more naive CD4+ cells.

This chain connects TRBV20-1 to TRBJ1-6; 9 nucleotides match TRBD1. Sequenced sample: blood. This TCR came from a man aged 25-45 years in good health. The DNA for the CDR3 is TGCAGTGCTAGAACCGGGACAGGGATTTCACCCCTCCACTTT. It yields the protein CSARTGTGISPLHF.